This TCR beta chain was profiled in a study of T cells in Graves' hyperthyroidism and ophthalmopathy. Germline CDR1 reads MDHEN; CDR2 reads SYDVKM. Trimming removed 7 bases from V and 4 bases from J, with 13 bases in between. CDR3 length: 14 amino acids. In this sample, this clonotype turned up a few times. Amplified TCR beta CDR3 regions derived from RNA transcripts. The HTBI primer set drove a first-round RT-PCR of the TCR CDR3. TCRdb independently ran MiXCR on the multiplex PCR reads; one entry per CDR3 protein. The data hold more than 500,000 distinct CDR3 sequences, with roughly 14% observed a single time.

This chain links TRBV28 with TRBJ2-2; the D call may be TRBD1 or TRBD2 (5 bases each). Sequenced: blood. The origin of this receptor is a woman in her 40s with Graves' ophthalmopathy. As DNA, the CDR3 is TGTGCCAGCACAGACCCTGGGGGCACCGGGGAGCTGTTTTTT. Encoded protein: CASTDPGGTGELFF. The full variable domain, with the rest looked up from reference TRBV28 and TRBJ2-2, is DVKVTQSSRYLVKRTGEKVFLECVQDMDHENMFWYRQDPGLGLRLIYFSYDVKMKEKGDIPEGYSVSREKKERFSLILESASTNQTSMYLCASTDPGGTGELFFGEGSRLTVL.